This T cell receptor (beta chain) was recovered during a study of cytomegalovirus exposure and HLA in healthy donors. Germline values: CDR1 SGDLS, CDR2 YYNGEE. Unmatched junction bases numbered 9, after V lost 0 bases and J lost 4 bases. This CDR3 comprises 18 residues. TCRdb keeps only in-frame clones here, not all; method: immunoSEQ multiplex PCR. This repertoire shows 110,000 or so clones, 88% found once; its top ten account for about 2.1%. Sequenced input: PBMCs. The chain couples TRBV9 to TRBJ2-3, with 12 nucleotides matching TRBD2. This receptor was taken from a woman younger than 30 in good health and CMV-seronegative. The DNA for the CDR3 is TGTGCCAGCAGCGTAGGTGTCGTGTCTAGCGGGAGGGCAGATACGCAGTATTTT. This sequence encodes CASSVGVVSSGRADTQYF.